This T cell receptor (beta chain) was observed in a study of T cell repertoires in ileal Crohn's disease. The wider study: All patients had surgery for stricturing (approximately 60%) or penetrating (about 39%) disease.

Whole-study results and caveats: All patients with clonality above 26.8% had endoscopic recurrence.

Patients were adults with ileal or ileocolonic Crohn's disease needing resection. Profiling relied on immunoSEQ multiplex PCR, and the TCRdb table lists in-frame clones only, not all of them. This table has 7,300 or so clones, 85% to 95% appearing once. CDR1 is LGHNA and CDR2 is YNFKEQ in the germline V gene. The CDR3 spans 15 residues. The germline V and J ends were trimmed by 2 bases and 7 bases, with 12 bases remaining between them. The table lists this clone with a count of one. Its antigen is currently unknown. This sequence joins TRBV4-2 and TRBJ1-6; possible D gene TRBD1, 6 bases. The sequenced sample was ileal tissue. The TCR sequence derives from an adult with Crohn's disease. The CDR3 protein is CASSQRQGQNSPLHF. As DNA, the CDR3 is TGTGCCAGCAGCCAACGGCAGGGGCAAAATTCACCCCTCCACTTT.